These 4 T cell receptor beta chains were sequenced from one sample in a study of response to subunit inactivated influenza vaccine. TCRdb re-called the RT-PCR reads through MiXCR, storing one row per CDR3 protein. The sample has hundreds of thousands of distinct CDR3 sequences, 12% to 15% seen once; the top ten hold approximately 7.6%. The specimen comprised PBMCs from blood, sampled around 14 days before vaccination. These receptor sequences come from a man in his forties or fifties who received an inactivated influenza vaccine.

This clonotype was counted many times. This chain connects TRBV10-3 to TRBJ2-5; TRBD1 agrees at 7 bases. The CDR3 totals 15 residues. With V trimmed by 3 bases and J by 5 bases, 9 bases remained unmatched. The V gene's germline CDR1 is ENHRY and CDR2 SYGVKD. The CDR3, as DNA: TGTGCCATCAGTGAACGAGAGGGGGCTGGGGAGACCCAGTACTTC. It translates to CAISEREGAGETQYF.

This clonotype has ten or more counts. The chain has TRBV7-9 and TRBJ2-2, with TRBD1 matching 8 bases. This CDR3 is built from 14 residues. The V gene's germline CDR1 is SEHNR and CDR2 FQNEAQ (reference sequence). V was pared by 5 bases and J by 4 bases, with 3 bases of the junction left unmatched. CDR3 protein: CASSDTGGTGELFF. The CDR3 bases are TGTGCCAGCAGCGATACAGGGGGCACCGGGGAGCTGTTTTTT.

The gene calls are TRBV12-3 or TRBV12-4 and TRBJ1-1; D gene ambiguous. The CDR3 contains 13 residues. The ends were cut back, 2 bases at V and 7 bases at J, with 11 bases in the middle. The CDR3 sequence is CASSLFALSEAFF. The CDR3 bases are TGTGCCAGCAGTTTATTCGCCCTCAGTGAAGCTTTCTTT.

The table lists this clonotype with a few counts. The gene calls are TRBV12-3 or TRBV12-4 and TRBJ2-3; 9 bases align to TRBD1. Trimming cost V 5 bases and J 2 bases; bases outside gene matches: 11. This CDR3 comprises 17 residues. CDR3 sequence reads: CASSAGQGKKLTDTQYF. The CDR3 coding sequence is TGTGCCAGCAGTGCTGGACAGGGGAAGAAACTCACAGATACGCAGTATTTT.